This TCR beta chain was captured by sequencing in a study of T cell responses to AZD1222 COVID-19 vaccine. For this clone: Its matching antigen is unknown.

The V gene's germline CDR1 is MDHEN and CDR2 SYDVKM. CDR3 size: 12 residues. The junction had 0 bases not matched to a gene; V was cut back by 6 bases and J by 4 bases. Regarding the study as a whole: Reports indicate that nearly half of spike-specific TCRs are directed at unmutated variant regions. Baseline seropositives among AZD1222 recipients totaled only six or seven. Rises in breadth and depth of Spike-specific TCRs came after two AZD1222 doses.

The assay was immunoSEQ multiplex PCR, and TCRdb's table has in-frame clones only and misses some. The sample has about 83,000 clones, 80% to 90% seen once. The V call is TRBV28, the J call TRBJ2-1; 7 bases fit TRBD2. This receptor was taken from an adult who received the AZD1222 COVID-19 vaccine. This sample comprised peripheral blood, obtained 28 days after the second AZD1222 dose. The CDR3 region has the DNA TGTGCCAGCAGAGCGGGGTACAATGAGCAGTTCTTC. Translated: CASRAGYNEQFF.